Below, one T cell receptor beta chain is given with its context. The data were obtained in a study of shared clonotypes between healthy human individuals. The CDR3 contains 15 residues. CDR1 and CDR2 (germline): SGHRS, YFSETQ. V shed 2 bases, J shed 7 bases, and the junction held 8 bases outside the gene matches. Using immunoSEQ multiplex PCR, the repertoire was profiled, and TCRdb retains in-frame clones only, with some absent. Of about 380,000 clones in the sample, around 96% were seen once. Specimen: memory CD8+ T cells sorted from blood. Subset described: CD45RO+ cells pooled with CCR7-negative TemRA cells. This sequence originates from a man aged 25 to 40 in good health. V usage is TRBV5-1 and J usage is TRBJ2-1, with 8 positions matching TRBD2. CDR3 sequence: CASSLPGLGGNEQFF. In nucleotides, the CDR3 is TGCGCCAGCAGCTTACCGGGACTAGGGGGTAATGAGCAGTTCTTC.